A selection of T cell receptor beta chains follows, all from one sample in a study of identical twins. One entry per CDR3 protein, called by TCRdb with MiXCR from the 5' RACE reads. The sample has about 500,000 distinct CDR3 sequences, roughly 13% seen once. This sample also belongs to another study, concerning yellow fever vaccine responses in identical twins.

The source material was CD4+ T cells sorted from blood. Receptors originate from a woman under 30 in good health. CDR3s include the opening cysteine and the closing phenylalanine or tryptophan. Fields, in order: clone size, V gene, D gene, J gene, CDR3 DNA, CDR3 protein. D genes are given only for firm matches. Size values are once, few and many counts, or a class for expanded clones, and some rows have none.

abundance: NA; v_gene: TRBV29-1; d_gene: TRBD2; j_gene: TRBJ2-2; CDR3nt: TGCAGCGCCACGGGACTAGCTGGCGCCGGGGAGCTGTTTTTT; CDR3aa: CSATGLAGAGELFF
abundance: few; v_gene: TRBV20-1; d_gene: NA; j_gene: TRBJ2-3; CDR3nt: TGCAGTGCTAGGCCAGCGGGCAAGACAGATACGCAGTATTTT; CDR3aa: CSARPAGKTDTQYF
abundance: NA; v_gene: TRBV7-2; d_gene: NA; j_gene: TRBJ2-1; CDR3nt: TGTGCCAGCAGCTTGTCTTCACCCAATGAGCAGTTCTTC; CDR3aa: CASSLSSPNEQFF
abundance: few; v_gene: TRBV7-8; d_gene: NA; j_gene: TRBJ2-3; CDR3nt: TGTGCCAGCAGCTCCGCGGGCACAGATACGCAGTATTTT; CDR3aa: CASSSAGTDTQYF
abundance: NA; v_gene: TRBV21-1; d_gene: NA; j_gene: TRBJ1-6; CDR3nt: TGTGCCAGCAGCAAAGTTAGCCAGGTTAATTCACCCCTCCACTTT; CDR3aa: CASSKVSQVNSPLHF
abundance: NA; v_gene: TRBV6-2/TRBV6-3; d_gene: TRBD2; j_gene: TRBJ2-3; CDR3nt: TGTGCCAGCACGGAGCGGGGGGATACGCAGTATTTT; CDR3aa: CASTERGDTQYF
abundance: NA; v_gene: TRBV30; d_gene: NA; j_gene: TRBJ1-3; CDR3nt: TGTGCCTGGAGTAACGGAAACACCATATATTTT; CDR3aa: CAWSNGNTIYF
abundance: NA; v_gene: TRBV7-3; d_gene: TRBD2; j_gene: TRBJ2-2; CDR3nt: TGTGCCAGCAGCAACCAGGAGACTAGCGTCACCGGGGAGCTGTTTTTT; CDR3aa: CASSNQETSVTGELFF
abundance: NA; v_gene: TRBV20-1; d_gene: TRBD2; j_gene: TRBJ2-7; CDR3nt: TGCAGTGCTAGAGGTAGCGGGGGGTACGAGCAGTACTTC; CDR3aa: CSARGSGGYEQYF
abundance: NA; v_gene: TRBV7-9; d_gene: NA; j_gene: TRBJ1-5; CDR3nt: TGTGCCAGCAGCCCGGGGGCAGATAGCAATCAGCCCCAGCATTTT; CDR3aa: CASSPGADSNQPQHF
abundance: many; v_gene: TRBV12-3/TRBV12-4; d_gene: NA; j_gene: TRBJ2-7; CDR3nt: TGTGCCAGCAGTTTAGGCGGGTTCTCCTACGAGCAGTACTTC; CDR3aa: CASSLGGFSYEQYF
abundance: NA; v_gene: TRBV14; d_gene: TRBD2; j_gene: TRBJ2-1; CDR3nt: TGTGCCAGCAGCCGAGCGGGAGTAATAGATGAGCAGTTCTTC; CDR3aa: CASSRAGVIDEQFF
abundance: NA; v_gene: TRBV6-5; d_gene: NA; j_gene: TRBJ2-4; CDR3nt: TGTGCCAGCAGTTACTCGTGGGTAGCCAAAAACATTCAGTACTTC; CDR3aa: CASSYSWVAKNIQYF
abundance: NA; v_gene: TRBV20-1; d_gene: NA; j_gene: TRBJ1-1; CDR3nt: TGCAGTGCCCTCCAGGGGATCACTGAAGCTTTCTTT; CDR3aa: CSALQGITEAFF
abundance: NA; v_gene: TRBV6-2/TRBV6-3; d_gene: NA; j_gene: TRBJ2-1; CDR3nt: TGTGCCAGCAGTTACCGAGGGTCTCGGACTACCCGAAATGAGCAGTTCTTC; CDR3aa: CASSYRGSRTTRNEQFF
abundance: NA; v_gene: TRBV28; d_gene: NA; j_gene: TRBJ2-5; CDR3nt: TGTGCCAGCAGCAACGGGGGCGAGACCCAGTACTTC; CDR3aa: CASSNGGETQYF
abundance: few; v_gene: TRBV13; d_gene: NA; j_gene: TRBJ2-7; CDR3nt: TGTGCCAGCAGCTTAGTTAAGAGGCCTGGGTCCTACGAGCAGTACTTC; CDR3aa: CASSLVKRPGSYEQYF
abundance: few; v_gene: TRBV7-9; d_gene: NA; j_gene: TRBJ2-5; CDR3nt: TGTGCCAGCAGCTTAGCCCGCGGGCAGGGGTCACAAGAGACCCAGTACTTC; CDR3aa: CASSLARGQGSQETQYF
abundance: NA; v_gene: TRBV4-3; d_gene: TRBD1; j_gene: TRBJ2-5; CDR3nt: TGCGCCAGCAGCCAAGATGCCGGGACAGGGGGTGTAGAGACCCAGTACTTC; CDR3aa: CASSQDAGTGGVETQYF
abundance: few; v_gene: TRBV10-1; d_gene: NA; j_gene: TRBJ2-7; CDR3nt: TGCGCCAGCAGTGAGCTACGGTCCTCGGCCCGCGAGCAGTACTTC; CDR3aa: CASSELRSSAREQYF
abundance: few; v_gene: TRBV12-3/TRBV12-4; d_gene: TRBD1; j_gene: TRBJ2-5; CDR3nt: TGTGCCAGCAGTTTAAGGACAGGGGGCCGTCAAGAGACCCAGTACTTC; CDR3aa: CASSLRTGGRQETQYF
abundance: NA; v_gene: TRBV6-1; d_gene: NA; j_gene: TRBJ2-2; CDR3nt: TGTGCCAGCAGTAGGACAGAGACCGGGGAGCTGTTTTTT; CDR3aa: CASSRTETGELFF
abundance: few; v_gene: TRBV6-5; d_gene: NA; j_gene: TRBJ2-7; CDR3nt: TGTGCCAGCAGTTACTCAAGGAAGGGGTGGGGTATCTACGAGCAGTACTTC; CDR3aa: CASSYSRKGWGIYEQYF
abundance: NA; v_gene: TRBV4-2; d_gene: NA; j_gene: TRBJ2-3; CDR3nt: TGTGCCAGCAGCCAAGAAAGGGCTACGCAGTATTTT; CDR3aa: CASSQERATQYF
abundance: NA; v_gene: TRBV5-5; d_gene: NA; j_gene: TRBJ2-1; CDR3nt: TGTGCCAGCAGCTTGGATCACAATGAGCAGTTCTTC; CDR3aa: CASSLDHNEQFF
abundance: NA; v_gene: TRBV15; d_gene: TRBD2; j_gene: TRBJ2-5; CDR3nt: TGTGCCACCAGCAGGACACTAGCGGTCCAAGAGACCCAGTACTTC; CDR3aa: CATSRTLAVQETQYF
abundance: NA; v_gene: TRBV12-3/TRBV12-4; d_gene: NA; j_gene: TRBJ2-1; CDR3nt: TGTGCCAGCAGTTTATTATATGAGCAGTTCTTC; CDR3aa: CASSLLYEQFF
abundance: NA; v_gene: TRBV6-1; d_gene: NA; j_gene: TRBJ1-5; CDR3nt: TGTGCCAGCAGTGAAGTCCAAGCCCAGCATTTT; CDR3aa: CASSEVQAQHF
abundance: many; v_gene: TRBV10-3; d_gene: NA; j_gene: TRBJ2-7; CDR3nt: TGTGCCATCAGTGTGTCCACCTACGAGCAGTACTTC; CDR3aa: CAISVSTYEQYF
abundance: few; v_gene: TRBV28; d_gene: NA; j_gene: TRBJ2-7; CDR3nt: TGTGCCAGCGGGAGTCCCTACGAGCAGTACTTC; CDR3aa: CASGSPYEQYF
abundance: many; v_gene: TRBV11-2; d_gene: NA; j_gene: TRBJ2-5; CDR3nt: TGTGCCAGCAGCCCCGGGACGTCGGAGACCCAGTACTTC; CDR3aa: CASSPGTSETQYF
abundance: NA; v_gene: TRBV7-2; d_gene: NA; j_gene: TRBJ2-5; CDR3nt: TGTGCCAGCAGCTTAGGGACGAAGGGTGGGGGGGAGACCCAGTACTTC; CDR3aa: CASSLGTKGGGETQYF
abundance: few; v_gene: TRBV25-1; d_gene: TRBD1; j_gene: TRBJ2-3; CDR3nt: TGTGCCAGCAGTACGTTCCGACAGGGGGCGAGGACAGATACGCAGTATTTT; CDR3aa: CASSTFRQGARTDTQYF
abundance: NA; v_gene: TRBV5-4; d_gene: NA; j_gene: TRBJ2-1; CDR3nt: TGTGCCAGCAGCTTCGAACTAGGGGAGCAGTTCTTC; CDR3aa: CASSFELGEQFF
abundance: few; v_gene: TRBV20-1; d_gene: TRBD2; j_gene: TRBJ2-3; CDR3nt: TGCAGTGCTCGGCGGGGCGGGAGATCAAGCACAGATACGCAGTATTTT; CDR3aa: CSARRGGRSSTDTQYF
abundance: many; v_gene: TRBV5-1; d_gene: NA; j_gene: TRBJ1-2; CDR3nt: TGCGCCAGCAGTCCTGGACAAATTGGCTACACCTTC; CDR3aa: CASSPGQIGYTF
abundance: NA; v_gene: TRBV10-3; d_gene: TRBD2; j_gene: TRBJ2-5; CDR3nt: TGTGCCATCAAAGGTAGCGGGCCACAAGAGACCCAGTACTTC; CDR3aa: CAIKGSGPQETQYF
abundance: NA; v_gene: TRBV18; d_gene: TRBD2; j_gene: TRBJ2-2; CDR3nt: TGTGCCAGCTCACCACGAGCGGGGGGAGTGAACACCGGGGAGCTGTTTTTT; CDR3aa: CASSPRAGGVNTGELFF
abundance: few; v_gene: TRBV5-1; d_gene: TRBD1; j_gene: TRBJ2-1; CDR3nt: TGCGCCAGCAGCCGCCGGACAGGGGACAATGAGCAGTTCTTC; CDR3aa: CASSRRTGDNEQFF
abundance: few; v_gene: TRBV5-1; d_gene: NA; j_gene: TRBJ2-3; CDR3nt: TGCGCCAGCAGCTTGGCTCAGGGGATCGCAGATACGCAGTATTTT; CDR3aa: CASSLAQGIADTQYF
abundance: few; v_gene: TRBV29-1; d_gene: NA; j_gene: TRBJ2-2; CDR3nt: TGCAGCGTCCCCGGTCGAGGGGGTGCGAACACCGGGGAGCTGTTTTTT; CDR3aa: CSVPGRGGANTGELFF
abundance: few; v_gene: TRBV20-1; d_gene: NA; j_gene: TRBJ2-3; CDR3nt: TGCAGTGCTATTAATCGGGACAAAAACACAGATACGCAGTATTTT; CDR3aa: CSAINRDKNTDTQYF